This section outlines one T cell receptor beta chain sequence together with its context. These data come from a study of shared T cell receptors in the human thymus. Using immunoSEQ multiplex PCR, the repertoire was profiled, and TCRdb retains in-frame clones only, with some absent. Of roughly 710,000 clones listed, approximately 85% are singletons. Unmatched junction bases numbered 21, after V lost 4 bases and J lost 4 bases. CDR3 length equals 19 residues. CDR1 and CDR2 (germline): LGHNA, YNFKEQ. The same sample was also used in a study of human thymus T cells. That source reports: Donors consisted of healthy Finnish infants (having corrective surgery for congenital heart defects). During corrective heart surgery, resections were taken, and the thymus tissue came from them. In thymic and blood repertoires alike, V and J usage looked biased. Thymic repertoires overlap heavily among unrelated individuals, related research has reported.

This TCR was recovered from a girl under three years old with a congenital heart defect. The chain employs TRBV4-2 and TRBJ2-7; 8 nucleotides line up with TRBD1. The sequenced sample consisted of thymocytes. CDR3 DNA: TGTGCCAGCAGCCCCAGAATCCGACAGGGGAGACGAGTGGGATACGAGCAGTACTTC. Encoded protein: CASSPRIRQGRRVGYEQYF.